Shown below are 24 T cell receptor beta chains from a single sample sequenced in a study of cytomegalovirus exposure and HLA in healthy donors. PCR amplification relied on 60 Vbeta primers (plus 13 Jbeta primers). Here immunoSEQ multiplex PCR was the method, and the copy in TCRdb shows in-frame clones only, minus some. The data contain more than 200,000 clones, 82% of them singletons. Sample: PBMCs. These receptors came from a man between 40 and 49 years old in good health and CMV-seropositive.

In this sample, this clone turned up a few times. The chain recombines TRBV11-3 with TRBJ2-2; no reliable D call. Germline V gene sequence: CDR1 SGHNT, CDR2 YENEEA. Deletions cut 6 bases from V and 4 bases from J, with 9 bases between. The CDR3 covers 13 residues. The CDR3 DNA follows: TGTGCCAGCAGTTTACACGGCACCGGGGAGCTGTTTTTT. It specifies CASSLHGTGELFF.

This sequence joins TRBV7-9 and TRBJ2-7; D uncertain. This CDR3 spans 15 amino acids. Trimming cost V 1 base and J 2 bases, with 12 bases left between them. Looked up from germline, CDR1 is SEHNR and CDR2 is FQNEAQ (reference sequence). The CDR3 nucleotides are TGTGCCAGCAGCTTAGTTCCGACACCGACCTACGAGCAGTACTTC. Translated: CASSLVPTPTYEQYF.

The CDR3 region has the DNA TGCGCCAGCAGCTTGTTGTCCCAGGGGACCACTGAAGCTTTCTTT. Protein product: CASSLLSQGTTEAFF. This chain connects TRBV5-1 to TRBJ1-1; TRBD1 is a possible D gene (6 bases). Germline V gene sequence: CDR1 SGHRS, CDR2 YFSETQ. Deletions cut 1 base from V and 4 bases from J, with 14 bases between. The CDR3 consists of 15 residues.

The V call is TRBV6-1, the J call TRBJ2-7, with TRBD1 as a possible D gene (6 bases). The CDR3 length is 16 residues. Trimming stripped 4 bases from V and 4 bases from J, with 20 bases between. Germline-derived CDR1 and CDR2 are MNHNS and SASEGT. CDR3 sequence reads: CASSVDRPAAGYEQYF. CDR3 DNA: TGTGCCAGCAGTGTAGACAGGCCCGCGGCAGGGTACGAGCAGTACTTC.

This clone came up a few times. This CDR3 reads CASSLGQGGYYEQYF. The CDR3 coding sequence is TGTGCCAGCAGCTTGGGCCAGGGAGGCTACTACGAGCAGTACTTC. The rearrangement uses TRBV2 and TRBJ2-7; D possibly corresponds to TRBD2 (6 bases). Trimming cost V 6 bases and J 3 bases, with 18 bases left between them. This CDR3 is built from 15 residues. The germline V gene has CDR1 SNHLY and CDR2 FYNNEI.

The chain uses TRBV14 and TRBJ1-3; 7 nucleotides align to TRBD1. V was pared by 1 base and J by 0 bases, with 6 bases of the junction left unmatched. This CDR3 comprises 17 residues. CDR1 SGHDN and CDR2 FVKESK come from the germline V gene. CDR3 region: CASSQVRDSASGNTIYF. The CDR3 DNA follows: TGTGCCAGCAGCCAAGTACGGGACAGTGCCTCTGGAAACACCATATATTTT.

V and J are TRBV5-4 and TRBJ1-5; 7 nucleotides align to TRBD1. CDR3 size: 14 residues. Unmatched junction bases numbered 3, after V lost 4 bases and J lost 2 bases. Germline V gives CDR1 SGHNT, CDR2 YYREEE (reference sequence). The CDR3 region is CASSIDRGNQPQHF. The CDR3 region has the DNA TGTGCCAGCAGCATAGACAGGGGCAATCAGCCCCAGCATTTT.

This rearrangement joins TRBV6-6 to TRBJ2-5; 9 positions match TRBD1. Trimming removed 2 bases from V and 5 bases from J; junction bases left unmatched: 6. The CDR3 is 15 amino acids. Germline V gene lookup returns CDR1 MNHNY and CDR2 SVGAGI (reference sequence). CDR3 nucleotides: TGTGCCAGCAGTTACCCGGGACAGGGAGGTGAGACCCAGTACTTC. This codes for CASSYPGQGGETQYF.

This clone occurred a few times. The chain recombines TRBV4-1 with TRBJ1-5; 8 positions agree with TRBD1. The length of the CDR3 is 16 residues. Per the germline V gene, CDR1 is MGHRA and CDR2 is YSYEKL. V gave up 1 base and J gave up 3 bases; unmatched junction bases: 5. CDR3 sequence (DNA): TGCGCCAGCAGCCAAGTAGAGACAGGGGCCAATCAGCCCCAGCATTTT. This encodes CASSQVETGANQPQHF.

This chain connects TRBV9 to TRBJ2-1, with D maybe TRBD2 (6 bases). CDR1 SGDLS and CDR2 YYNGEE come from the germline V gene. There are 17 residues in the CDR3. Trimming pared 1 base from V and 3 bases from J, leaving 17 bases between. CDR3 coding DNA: TGTGCCAGCAGCGTAAGTGGAAGGCGGGACGGCTACAATGAGCAGTTCTTC. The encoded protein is CASSVSGRRDGYNEQFF.

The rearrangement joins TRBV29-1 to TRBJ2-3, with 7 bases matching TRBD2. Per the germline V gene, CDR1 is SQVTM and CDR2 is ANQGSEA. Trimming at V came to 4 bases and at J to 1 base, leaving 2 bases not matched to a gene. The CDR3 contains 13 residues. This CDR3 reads CSVGLAGTDTQYF. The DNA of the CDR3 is TGCAGCGTTGGGCTAGCGGGCACAGATACGCAGTATTTT.

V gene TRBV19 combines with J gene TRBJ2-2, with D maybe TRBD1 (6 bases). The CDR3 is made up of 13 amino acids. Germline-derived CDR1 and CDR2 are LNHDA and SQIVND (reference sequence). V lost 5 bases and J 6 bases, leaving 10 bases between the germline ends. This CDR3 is CASSQGGSGELFF. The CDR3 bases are TGTGCCAGTAGTCAAGGGGGTTCCGGGGAGCTGTTTTTT.

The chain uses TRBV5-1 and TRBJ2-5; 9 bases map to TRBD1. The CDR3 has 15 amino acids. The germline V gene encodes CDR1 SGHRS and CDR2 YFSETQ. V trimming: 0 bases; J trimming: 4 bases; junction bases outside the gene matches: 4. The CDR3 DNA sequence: TGCGCCAGCAGCTTGGGGGACAGGGAAGGAGAGACCCAGTACTTC. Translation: CASSLGDREGETQYF.

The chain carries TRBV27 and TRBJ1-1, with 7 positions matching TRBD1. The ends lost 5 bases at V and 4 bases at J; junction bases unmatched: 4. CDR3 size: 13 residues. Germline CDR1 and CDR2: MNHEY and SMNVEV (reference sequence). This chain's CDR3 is CASSGRDSTEAFF. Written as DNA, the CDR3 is TGTGCCAGCAGTGGACGGGACAGCACTGAAGCTTTCTTT.

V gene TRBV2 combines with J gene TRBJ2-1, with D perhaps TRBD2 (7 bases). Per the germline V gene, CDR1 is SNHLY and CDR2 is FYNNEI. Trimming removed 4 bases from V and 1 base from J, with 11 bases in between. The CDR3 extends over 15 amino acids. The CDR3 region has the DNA TGTGCCAGCAGTGGGGGGGGACAATCCTACAATGAGCAGTTCTTC. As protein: CASSGGGQSYNEQFF.

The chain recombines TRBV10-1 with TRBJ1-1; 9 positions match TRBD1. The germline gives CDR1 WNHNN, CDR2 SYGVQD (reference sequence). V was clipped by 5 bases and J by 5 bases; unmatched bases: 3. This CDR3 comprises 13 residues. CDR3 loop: CASSRQGGTEAFF. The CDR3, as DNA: TGCGCCAGCAGTAGACAGGGGGGAACTGAAGCTTTCTTT.

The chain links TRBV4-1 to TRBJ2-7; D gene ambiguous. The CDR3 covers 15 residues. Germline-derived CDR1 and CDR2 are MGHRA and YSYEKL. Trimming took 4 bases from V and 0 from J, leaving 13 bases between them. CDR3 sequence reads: CASSPTRISSYEQYF. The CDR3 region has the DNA TGCGCCAGCAGCCCGACAAGGATTAGCTCCTACGAGCAGTACTTC.

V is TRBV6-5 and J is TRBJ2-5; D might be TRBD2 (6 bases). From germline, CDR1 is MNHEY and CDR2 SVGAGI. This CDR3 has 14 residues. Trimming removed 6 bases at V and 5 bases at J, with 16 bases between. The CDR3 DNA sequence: TGTGCCAGCAGCAGTAACAGACGGGGGGAGACCCAGTACTTC. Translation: CASSSNRRGETQYF.

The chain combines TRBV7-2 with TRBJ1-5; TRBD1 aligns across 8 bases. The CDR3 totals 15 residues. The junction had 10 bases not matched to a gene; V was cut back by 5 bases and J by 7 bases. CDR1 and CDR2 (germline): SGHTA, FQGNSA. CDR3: CASSPTRTGPQPQHF. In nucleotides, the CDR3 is TGTGCCAGCAGCCCAACCCGGACAGGGCCCCAGCCCCAGCATTTT. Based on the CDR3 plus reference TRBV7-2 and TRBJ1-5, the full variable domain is GAGVSQSPSNKVTEKGKDVELRCDPISGHTALYWYRQSLGQGLEFLIYFQGNSAPDKSGLPSDRFSAERTGGSVSTLTIQRTQQEDSAVYLCASSPTRTGPQPQHFGDGTRLSIL.

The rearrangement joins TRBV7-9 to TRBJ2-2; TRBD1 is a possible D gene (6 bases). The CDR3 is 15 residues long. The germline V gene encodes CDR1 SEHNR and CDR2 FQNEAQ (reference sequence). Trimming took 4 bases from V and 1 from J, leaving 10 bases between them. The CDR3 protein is CASSSKGGNTGELFF. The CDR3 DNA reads TGTGCCAGCAGCTCGAAAGGGGGGAACACCGGGGAGCTGTTTTTT.

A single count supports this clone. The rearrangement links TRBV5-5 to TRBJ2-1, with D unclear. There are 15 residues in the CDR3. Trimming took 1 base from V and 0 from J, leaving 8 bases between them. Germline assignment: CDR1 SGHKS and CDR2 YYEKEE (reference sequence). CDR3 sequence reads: CASSLFTVSYNEQFF. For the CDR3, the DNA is TGTGCCAGCAGCTTGTTTACAGTCTCCTACAATGAGCAGTTCTTC.

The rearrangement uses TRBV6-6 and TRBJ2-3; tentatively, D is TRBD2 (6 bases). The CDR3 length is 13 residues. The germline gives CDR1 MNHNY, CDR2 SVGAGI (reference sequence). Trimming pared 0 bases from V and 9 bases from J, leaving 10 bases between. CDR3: CASSYSRLATQYF. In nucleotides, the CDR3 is TGTGCCAGCAGTTACTCGCGGCTAGCGACGCAGTATTTT.

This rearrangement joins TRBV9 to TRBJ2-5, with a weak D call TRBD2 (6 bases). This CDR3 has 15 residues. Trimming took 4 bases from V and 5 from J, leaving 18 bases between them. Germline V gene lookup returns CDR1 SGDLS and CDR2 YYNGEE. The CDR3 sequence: CASSPQPGGPETQYF. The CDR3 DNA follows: TGTGCCAGCAGCCCCCAGCCAGGAGGGCCTGAGACCCAGTACTTC.

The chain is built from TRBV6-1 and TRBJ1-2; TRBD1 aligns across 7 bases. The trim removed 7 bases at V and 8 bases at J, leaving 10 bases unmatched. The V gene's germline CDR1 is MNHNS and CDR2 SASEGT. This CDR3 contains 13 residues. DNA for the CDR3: TGTGCCAGCACCTCGGACAGGATGGAGGGCTACACCTTC. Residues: CASTSDRMEGYTF.